The 20 T cell receptor beta chains below all came from one sample that was sequenced in a study of glioma-infiltrating T cells after dendritic cell vaccination. Clones were sequenced by immunoSEQ multiplex PCR, and TCRdb holds only the in-frame ones, with some missing. Found here are tens of thousands of clones, roughly 87% of them singletons; the top ten hold over 10%. Sequenced material: blood, taken before dendritic cell vaccination. The source of these receptors is a human donor with glioblastoma.

The chain has TRBV11-3 and TRBJ2-6, with D perhaps TRBD2 (5 bases). Trimming shortened V by 6 bases and J by 1 base, and 7 bases separated the two germline ends. Germline V gives CDR1 SGHNT, CDR2 YENEEA. The CDR3 runs to 14 residues. This CDR3 is CASREASGANVLTF. Written as DNA, the CDR3 is TGTGCCAGCAGGGAGGCGTCTGGGGCCAACGTCCTGACTTTC.

This sequence joins TRBV7-8 and TRBJ2-7; 8 positions agree with TRBD1. J was trimmed by 6 bases and V by 3 bases; bases with no gene match: 1. The CDR3 sequence is 12 residues long. CDR1 and CDR2 from the germline V gene are SGHVS and FQNEAQ. This CDR3 is CASSLGTGEQYF. The CDR3 DNA sequence: TGTGCCAGCAGCTTGGGGACAGGCGAGCAGTACTTC.

The chain employs TRBV15 and TRBJ1-2; the D is unclear. This CDR3 contains 16 residues. The germline V and J ends were trimmed by 5 bases and 10 bases, with 26 bases remaining between them. CDR1 is LNHNV and CDR2 is YYDKDF in the germline V gene (reference sequence). The CDR3 here is CATSPLLGRLNFSYTF. In nucleotides, the CDR3 is TGTGCCACCAGCCCCCTTCTGGGCCGGCTAAATTTTTCCTACACCTTC.

The rearrangement links TRBV19 to TRBJ1-4, with 8 bases that match TRBD1. V was pared by 7 bases and J by 5 bases, with 3 bases of the junction left unmatched. The CDR3 contains 13 residues. Germline V CDR1 and CDR2: LNHDA, SQIVND (reference sequence). CDR3 DNA: TGTGCCAGTACACAGGGGGTAAATGAAAAACTGTTTTTT. Protein sequence: CASTQGVNEKLFF.

The V call is TRBV6-1, the J call TRBJ1-3, with a weak D call TRBD1 (5 bases). The CDR3 runs 14 residues. The V end lost 9 bases, the J end lost 5 bases, and 17 bases lay between the germline ends. The germline gives CDR1 MNHNS, CDR2 SASEGT. This CDR3 is CASDGTGGRNTIYF. CDR3 nucleotide sequence: TGTGCCAGTGACGGGACGGGGGGACGAAACACCATATATTTT.

The rearrangement joins TRBV6-5 to TRBJ1-1; maybe TRBD1 (5 bases). The CDR3 is 15 amino acids. Germline-derived CDR1 and CDR2 are MNHEY and SVGAGI. Trimming stripped 2 bases from V and 2 bases from J, with 12 bases between. The CDR3 DNA sequence: TGTGCCAGCAGTTACAGTAGACAGCACAACACTGAAGCTTTCTTT. This translates into CASSYSRQHNTEAFF.

A single count supports this clone. The sample contains more than one DNA sequence encoding this CDR3. The V gene is TRBV5-4, the J gene TRBJ2-3, with 11 bases fitting TRBD2. J was trimmed by 2 bases and V by 3 bases; bases with no gene match: 14. This CDR3 has 19 amino acids. Germline values: CDR1 SGHNT, CDR2 YYREEE (reference sequence). CDR3 amino acids: CASSWRSGTSGGITDTQYF. Written as DNA, the CDR3 is TGTGCCAGCAGCTGGCGGTCCGGGACTAGCGGAGGAATCACAGATACGCAGTATTTT.

This clone was detected only once. The chain couples TRBV11-2 to TRBJ2-1; D ambiguous. Trimming left V 1 base short and J 4 bases short, with 5 bases between. The CDR3 runs 13 residues. CDR1 SGHAT and CDR2 FQNNGV come from the germline V gene. The CDR3 loop is CASSLVIYNEQFF. CDR3 in DNA: TGTGCCAGCAGCTTAGTAATTTACAATGAGCAGTTCTTC. The whole variable domain, filled in from reference TRBV11-2 and TRBJ2-1, reads EAGVAQSPRYKIIEKRQSVAFWCNPISGHATLYWYQQILGQGPKLLIQFQNNGVVDDSQLPKDRFSAERLKGVDSTLKIQPAKLEDSAVYLCASSLVIYNEQFFGPGTRLTVL.

The chain has TRBV11-3 and TRBJ1-3; possible D gene TRBD1, 5 bases. Per the germline V gene, CDR1 is SGHNT and CDR2 is YENEEA. The CDR3 has 13 residues. V lost 6 bases and J lost 4, with 10 bases in between. CDR3 amino acids: CASRKGSGNTIYF. The CDR3 DNA is TGTGCCAGCAGAAAGGGGTCAGGAAACACCATATATTTT.

This chain connects TRBV30 to TRBJ1-2, with 8 bases lining up with TRBD1. CDR1 is GTSNPN, CDR2 SVGIG, per germline (reference sequence). This CDR3 has 18 amino acids. V was pared by 3 bases and J by 6 bases, with 21 bases of the junction left unmatched. CDR3 sequence: CAWRRQRQGIAIRDGYTF. CDR3 in DNA: TGTGCCTGGAGGAGACAAAGACAGGGGATAGCGATTAGAGATGGCTACACCTTC. Variable domain in full (rest from reference TRBV30 and TRBJ1-2): SQTIHQWPATLVQPVGSPLSLECTVEGTSNPNLYWYRQAAGRGLQLLFYSVGIGQISSEVPQNLSASRPQDRQFILSSKKLLLSDSGFYLCAWRRQRQGIAIRDGYTFGSGTRLTVV.

This clone has only a few counts. CDR3 nucleotide sequence: TGCGCCAGCAGCCCGACAGAGATAAGTTCACCCCTCCACTTT. This codes for CASSPTEISSPLHF. The chain uses TRBV5-1 and TRBJ1-6, with D possibly TRBD1 on 5 matching bases. Trimming removed 4 bases at V and 9 bases at J, with 14 bases between. This CDR3 is 14 amino acids long. The germline V gene has CDR1 SGHRS and CDR2 YFSETQ.

The chain is built from TRBV27 and TRBJ1-2; 10 nucleotides line up with TRBD1. The germline CDR1 and CDR2 sequences are MNHEY and SMNVEV (reference sequence). With 5 bases clipped from V and 7 bases from J, the junction kept 7 bases outside the gene matches. The CDR3 contains 14 residues. CDR3 in amino acids: CASSRDRGQGGYTF. Written as DNA, the CDR3 is TGTGCCAGCAGTCGCGACAGGGGGCAGGGTGGCTACACCTTC.

The gene calls are TRBV10-1 and TRBJ2-1; 9 nucleotides line up with TRBD2. The CDR3 length is 16 residues. With 2 bases clipped from V and 4 bases from J, the junction kept 6 bases outside the gene matches. Germline assignment: CDR1 WNHNN and CDR2 SYGVQD (reference sequence). The CDR3 nucleotides read TGCGCCAGCAGTGAGACCCTTAGCGGGGGATACAATGAGCAGTTCTTC. This sequence encodes CASSETLSGGYNEQFF.

This clone was seen just once. The chain links TRBV7-2 to TRBJ2-1; 10 nucleotides line up with TRBD2. Trimming took 2 bases from V and 10 from J; bases not matched to a gene: 2. The V gene's germline CDR1 is SGHTA and CDR2 FQGNSA. The CDR3 is 13 amino acids. The CDR3 DNA reads TGTGCCAGCAGCTTACTACTAGCGGGGGAGCAGTTCTTC. It specifies CASSLLLAGEQFF.

The gene calls are TRBV5-4 and TRBJ2-7; 7 positions agree with TRBD2. Trimming took 0 bases from V and 7 from J; bases not matched to a gene: 4. This CDR3 has 13 residues. CDR1 and CDR2 (germline): SGHNT, YYREEE (reference sequence). The CDR3 is CASSLVGGSEQYF. DNA of the CDR3: TGTGCCAGCAGCTTGGTGGGAGGGTCGGAGCAGTACTTC. Combining the CDR3 with reference TRBV5-4 and TRBJ2-7 gives the whole variable domain ETGVTQSPTHLIKTRGQQVTLRCSSQSGHNTVSWYQQALGQGPQFIFQYYREEENGRGNFPPRFSGLQFPNYSSELNVNALELDDSALYLCASSLVGGSEQYFGPGTRLTVT.

The chain has TRBV7-9 and TRBJ2-5; maybe TRBD2 (6 bases). The V gene's germline CDR1 is SEHNR and CDR2 FQNEAQ (reference sequence). This CDR3 spans 14 amino acids. V was trimmed by 5 bases and J by 5 bases, leaving 15 bases between them. The CDR3 spells CASSRLQGLETQYF. In DNA form, the CDR3 reads TGTGCCAGCAGCCGCTTGCAGGGACTGGAGACCCAGTACTTC.

The chain is built from TRBV6-5 and TRBJ2-7; no clear D gene. Germline CDR1 is MNHEY and CDR2 is SVGAGI. CDR3 length: 15 residues. Deletions cut 2 bases from V and 4 bases from J, with 15 bases between. This CDR3 is CASSYAGARPYEQYF. As DNA, the CDR3 is TGTGCCAGCAGTTACGCCGGAGCCCGACCTTACGAGCAGTACTTC.

The chain carries TRBV4-1 and TRBJ1-1; D is possibly TRBD1 (5 bases). Trimming stripped 4 bases from V and 2 bases from J, with 8 bases between. Germline loops: CDR1 MGHRA, CDR2 YSYEKL. The CDR3 has 13 amino acids. The CDR3 reads CASSRGLNTEAFF. The CDR3 DNA is TGCGCCAGCAGCCGGGGACTTAACACTGAAGCTTTCTTT.

The V gene is TRBV5-4, the J gene TRBJ1-4; D might be TRBD1 (5 bases). The CDR3 has 14 amino acids. CDR1 and CDR2 (germline): SGHNT, YYREEE (reference sequence). The V end lost 1 base, the J end lost 7 bases, and 11 bases lay between the germline ends. In DNA, the CDR3 is TGTGCCAGCAGCTTGAAGGAGGGGAGTGAAAAACTGTTTTTT. This gives the protein CASSLKEGSEKLFF.

This chain connects TRBV18 to TRBJ1-1, with no clear D. V lost 2 bases and J 2 bases, leaving 9 bases between the germline ends. Germline CDR1 KGHSH, CDR2 LQKENI. The CDR3 extends over 14 amino acids. CDR3 protein: CASSPIEVNTEAFF. The CDR3 DNA is TGTGCCAGCTCACCAATAGAGGTCAACACTGAAGCTTTCTTT.